Following are 24 T cell receptor beta chains from one sample sequenced in a study of graft-versus-host responses after intestinal transplantation. Produced via immunoSEQ multiplex PCR; TCRdb's table is partial and in-frame only. The sample yields roughly 110,000 clones, around 90% seen once. The antigens for these receptors are not known. This sample comprised unstimulated CD4+ T cells sorted from spleen or lymph node cells, obtained before transplant. These receptors came from a human donor who was the organ donor for an intestinal transplant.

This clone occurred once. At one of its ends the junction is not consistent with the germline gene, which may arise from a read error. The chain employs TRBV6-1 and TRBJ2-1, with unresolved D. The CDR3 covers 9 residues. Germline-derived CDR1 and CDR2 are MNHNS and SASEGT. The CDR3 nucleotides read TGTGCCAGCATTGAAGAGCAGTTCTTC. This encodes CASIEEQFF.

This clone was recorded once. The V gene is TRBV7-9, the J gene TRBJ2-1, with unresolved D. Between the trimmed V and J ends, which lost 2 bases and 6 bases, there was a span of 20 bases. The germline CDR1 and CDR2 sequences are SEHNR and FQNEAQ (reference sequence). The CDR3 extends over 17 amino acids. CDR3 DNA: TGTGCCAGCAGCTTAATTGGCGACAAGGTTCGAGGCAATGAGCAGTTCTTC. Its translation is CASSLIGDKVRGNEQFF.

The rearrangement links TRBV28 to TRBJ1-2; weak D call: TRBD1 (5 bases). The germline V gene has CDR1 MDHEN and CDR2 SYDVKM. The CDR3 loop spans 13 amino acids. Trimming removed 6 bases at V and 8 bases at J, with 16 bases between. Here the CDR3 reads CASSRSQGGGYTF. DNA for the CDR3: TGTGCCAGCAGCCGGAGTCAGGGAGGAGGCTACACCTTC.

The rearrangement joins TRBV5-1 to TRBJ2-3; 8 positions match TRBD2. CDR1 is SGHRS and CDR2 is YFSETQ in the germline V gene. The CDR3 extends over 20 amino acids. J lost 4 bases, V lost 0 bases, and 19 bases had no gene match. CDR3 region: CASSLDGLAGPKRGADTQYF. As DNA, the CDR3 is TGCGCCAGCAGCTTGGACGGGCTAGCGGGCCCCAAGCGCGGCGCAGATACGCAGTATTTT. The whole variable domain, remainder taken from reference TRBV5-1 and TRBJ2-3, is KAGVTQTPRYLIKTRGQQVTLSCSPISGHRSVSWYQQTPGQGLQFLFEYFSETQRNKGNFPGRFSGRQFSNSRSEMNVSTLELGDSALYLCASSLDGLAGPKRGADTQYFGPGTRLTVL.

V and J are TRBV9 and TRBJ2-1; D might be TRBD2 (5 bases). The germline V gene has CDR1 SGDLS and CDR2 YYNGEE. The ends were cut back, 4 bases at V and 4 bases at J, with 12 bases in the middle. The CDR3 loop spans 14 amino acids. CDR3 coding DNA: TGTGCCAGCAGCCGAGCGGCCCAGTACAATGAGCAGTTCTTC. Translation: CASSRAAQYNEQFF. The full variable domain, with the rest looked up from reference TRBV9 and TRBJ2-1, is DSGVTQTPKHLITATGQRVTLRCSPRSGDLSVYWYQQSLDQGLQFLIQYYNGEERAKGNILERFSAQQFPDLHSELNLSSLELGDSALYFCASSRAAQYNEQFFGPGTRLTVL.

This rearrangement joins TRBV6-1 to TRBJ2-1, with a tentative D call TRBD2 (6 bases). V was pared by 4 bases and J by 13 bases, with 14 bases between. The germline CDR1 and CDR2 sequences are MNHNS and SASEGT. This CDR3 region has 12 residues. The CDR3 loop reads CASSAGVLEQFF. The CDR3, as DNA: TGTGCCAGCAGTGCGGGGGTGTTGGAACAGTTCTTC.

This chain links TRBV30 with TRBJ2-7; 10 bases are shared with TRBD1. This CDR3 has 14 amino acids. Germline V gene sequence: CDR1 GTSNPN, CDR2 SVGIG (reference sequence). V gave up 2 bases and J gave up 6 bases; unmatched junction bases: 7. DNA for the CDR3: TGTGCCTGGAGTAGGACAGGGGGTGTGGGCGAGCAGTACTTC. As protein: CAWSRTGGVGEQYF.

In DNA, the CDR3 is TGCGCCAGCAGTCATAGGACTAGCGGGAGGAACGAGCAGTACTTC. Translating it yields CASSHRTSGRNEQYF. This chain links TRBV23-1 with TRBJ2-7, with 14 bases matching TRBD2. TRBV23-1 qualifies as an ORF whose function is uncertain. The J segment lost 5 bases and the V segment lost 3 bases, leaving 3 bases of the junction unmatched. The CDR3 extends over 15 amino acids.

The genes are TRBV6-5 and TRBJ2-5; D call uncertain. The CDR3 extends over 16 amino acids. Germline V gene lookup returns CDR1 MNHEY and CDR2 SVGAGI. Trimming took off 4 bases at V and 1 base at J, with 16 bases between the two ends. CDR3 DNA: TGTGCCAGCAGTTCCGGGCCTTACTTAATCCAAGAGACCCAGTACTTC. Protein product: CASSSGPYLIQETQYF.

The chain is built from TRBV11-2 and TRBJ1-6; D is ambiguous. The CDR3 sequence is 13 residues long. V lost 5 bases and J lost 8, with 10 bases in between. Germline V gene lookup returns CDR1 SGHAT and CDR2 FQNNGV. CDR3 residues: CASSLSLDSPLHF. The DNA for the CDR3 is TGTGCCAGCAGCCTCAGCTTAGATTCACCCCTCCACTTT.

The chain carries TRBV5-1 and TRBJ2-7, with D maybe TRBD2 (5 bases). This CDR3 comprises 15 residues. Trimming cost V 0 bases and J 4 bases, with 14 bases left between them. Germline loops: CDR1 SGHRS, CDR2 YFSETQ. This CDR3 reads CASSLVEDSYYEQYF. In nucleotides, the CDR3 is TGCGCCAGCAGCTTGGTCGAGGACTCCTATTACGAGCAGTACTTC.

This chain links TRBV7-2 with TRBJ2-3; 10 positions match TRBD2. CDR1 and CDR2 from the germline V gene are SGHTA and FQGNSA. The junction had 7 bases not matched to a gene; V was cut back by 1 base and J by 6 bases. This CDR3 is built from 16 residues. Written as DNA, the CDR3 is TGTGCCAGCAGCTTAGAGCTAGCGGGAGAGAGCGATACGCAGTATTTT. It codes for CASSLELAGESDTQYF. Full variable domain (outside the CDR3, taken from reference TRBV7-2 and TRBJ2-3): GAGVSQSPSNKVTEKGKDVELRCDPISGHTALYWYRQSLGQGLEFLIYFQGNSAPDKSGLPSDRFSAERTGGSVSTLTIQRTQQEDSAVYLCASSLELAGESDTQYFGPGTRLTVL.

V is TRBV14 and J is TRBJ1-1; TRBD1 might be the D (5 bases). V lost 0 bases, J lost 2 bases, and 13 bases lay in between. This CDR3 is 16 amino acids long. The germline gives CDR1 SGHDN, CDR2 FVKESK. CDR3 loop: CASSQDLGQGNTEAFF. Written as DNA, the CDR3 is TGTGCCAGCAGCCAAGATTTGGGCCAGGGAAACACTGAAGCTTTCTTT.

This clone was seen a handful of times. CDR3 nucleotides: TGTGCCAGTAGTCCGGGGGCGCGTCAGCCCCAGCATTTT. Translated, it gives CASSPGARQPQHF. J is TRBJ1-5 and V is TRBV19, with D possibly matching TRBD1 (6 bases). The V end was cut by 5 bases, the J end by 6 bases, with 11 bases between. Germline CDR1 is LNHDA and CDR2 is SQIVND (reference sequence). This CDR3 contains 13 residues. Supplemented by reference TRBV19 and TRBJ1-5, the full variable domain reads DGGITQSPKYLFRKEGQNVTLSCEQNLNHDAMYWYRQDPGQGLRLIYYSQIVNDFQKGDIAEGYSVSREKKESFPLTVTSAQKNPTAFYLCASSPGARQPQHFGDGTRLSIL.

This clone was detected only once. The J gene is TRBJ1-1, the V gene TRBV5-1; unclear D gene. Deletions cut 3 bases from V and 0 bases from J, with 15 bases between. The CDR3 covers 16 residues. Per the germline V gene, CDR1 is SGHRS and CDR2 is YFSETQ. The CDR3 reads CASSSSRTEMNTEAFF. CDR3 DNA: TGCGCCAGCAGCTCTTCCCGGACGGAGATGAACACTGAAGCTTTCTTT.

This clone was observed a handful of times. This chain uses TRBV7-9 with TRBJ1-5; 9 nucleotides match TRBD1. The CDR3 contains 16 residues. V dropped 5 bases and J dropped 0; count of bases not matched to a gene: 5. In germline, CDR1 is SEHNR, CDR2 FQNEAQ (reference sequence). This CDR3 is CASSPGQGGSNQPQHF. The CDR3 DNA follows: TGTGCCAGCAGCCCGGGACAGGGCGGTAGCAATCAGCCCCAGCATTTT.

This clone has a single count. The chain joins TRBV18 to TRBJ2-2; D might be TRBD1 or TRBD2, each matching 5 bases. Trimming pared 3 bases from V and 2 bases from J, leaving 10 bases between. There are 15 residues in the CDR3. The germline V gene encodes CDR1 KGHSH and CDR2 LQKENI. Here the CDR3 DNA reads TGTGCCAGCTCACCGTGGGACGACAACACCGGGGAGCTGTTTTTT. It codes for CASSPWDDNTGELFF.

The chain links TRBV5-1 to TRBJ2-5; D may correspond to TRBD1 or TRBD2 (9 bases each). The J call may be in error: the DNA end matches TRBJ2-7 better. The CDR3 is 19 residues long. Per the germline V gene, CDR1 is SGHRS and CDR2 is YFSETQ. The CDR3: CASSVQGAFGTSIKHEQYF. The CDR3 DNA follows: TGCGCCAGCTCCGTACAGGGGGCTTTTGGGACTAGCATCAAACACGAGCAGTACTTC.

V usage is TRBV20-1 and J usage is TRBJ2-3; perhaps TRBD1 as D (6 bases). V gave up 6 bases and J gave up 10 bases, with 14 bases separating them. This CDR3 contains 11 residues. Looked up from germline, CDR1 is DFQATT and CDR2 is SNEGSKA (reference sequence). CDR3 DNA: TGCAGTGCCGAGAGGGGGAAAGCGCAGTATTTT. Amino acids: CSAERGKAQYF.

This chain joins TRBV10-3 and TRBJ2-1; 12 bases are a match to TRBD2. The J segment lost 6 bases and the V segment lost 2 bases, leaving 2 bases of the junction unmatched. The CDR3 consists of 15 residues. In germline, CDR1 is ENHRY, CDR2 SYGVKD. The CDR3 is CAISEASGRGNEQFF. The CDR3 DNA reads as TGTGCCATCAGTGAGGCTAGCGGGAGGGGCAATGAGCAGTTCTTC.

The rearrangement uses TRBV10-1 and TRBJ2-7; 7 bases fit TRBD1. CDR3 size: 17 residues. Germline V lookup: CDR1 WNHNN, CDR2 SYGVQD (reference sequence). After removal of 0 bases from V and 1 base from J, the junction contained 9 bases not matched to a gene. The CDR3 loop reads CASSESGGRLTSYEQYF. The DNA for the CDR3 is TGCGCCAGCAGTGAGTCAGGGGGCAGGCTCACTTCCTACGAGCAGTACTTC.

The chain uses TRBV19 and TRBJ1-1, with D possibly TRBD1 on 6 matching bases. Trimming cost V 3 bases and J 1 base, with 12 bases left between them. The germline CDR1 and CDR2 sequences are LNHDA and SQIVND (reference sequence). The length of the CDR3 is 15 residues. The CDR3 protein is CASSMGPRGNTEAFF. For the CDR3, the DNA is TGTGCCAGTAGTATGGGGCCCAGGGGGAACACTGAAGCTTTCTTT.

The chain recombines TRBV7-9 with TRBJ1-3; TRBD1 agrees at 9 bases. The germline V gene encodes CDR1 SEHNR and CDR2 FQNEAQ (reference sequence). V lost 4 bases and J lost 2; bases outside the gene matches: 6. The CDR3 totals 16 residues. In DNA form, the CDR3 reads TGTGCCAGCAGCTCGATAGACAGGGGGACTGGAAACACCATATATTTT. Its translation: CASSSIDRGTGNTIYF.

The V gene is TRBV30, the J gene TRBJ1-2; TRBD1 matches 11 bases. With 3 bases clipped from V and 6 bases from J, the junction kept 3 bases outside the gene matches. This CDR3 region has 13 residues. From germline, CDR1 is GTSNPN and CDR2 SVGIG (reference sequence). CDR3 region: CAWSSDRGHGYTF. Written as DNA, the CDR3 is TGTGCCTGGAGCTCGGACAGGGGGCATGGCTACACCTTC.